The following is a T cell receptor beta chain sequence with its context. What it binds is not known. The source of the sample is a study of T cell responses to AZD1222 COVID-19 vaccine. Produced via immunoSEQ multiplex PCR; TCRdb's table is partial and in-frame only. This sample carries 70,000 to 90,000 clones, 70% to 90% of them seen once, and the ten largest clones take about an eighth. Study-wide findings and caveats: It was only 6 or 7 AZD1222 recipients who were seropositive at baseline. Spike-specific TCR breadth rose after two AZD1222 doses, and depth rose as well. Mapped onto spike, vaccine-associated CD4 TCRs spanned it and were dominant at 160-218 and 743-854.

The CDR3 has 15 amino acids. With V trimmed by 3 bases and J by 3 bases, 4 bases remained unmatched. CDR1 is MDHEN and CDR2 is SYDVKM in the germline V gene. The clonotype was recovered from an adult who received the AZD1222 COVID-19 vaccine. The V and J genes are TRBV28 and TRBJ2-7; TRBD2 matches at 11 bases. Here the sequenced sample was peripheral blood, taken 28 days after the second AZD1222 dose. CDR3 residues: CASSLFTSGSYEQYF. The CDR3 bases are TGTGCCAGCAGTTTGTTTACTAGCGGGAGCTACGAGCAGTACTTC.